Listed below are T cell receptor beta chains from one sample, sequenced in a study of T cell repertoires in cytomegalovirus infection. TCRdb analysed the reads with MiXCR anew, one entry per CDR3 protein. In the table there are around 530,000 distinct CDR3 sequences, around a quarter of which are singletons. Source material: PBMCs. Receptor source: a human donor in good health (CMV status not recorded). Some clones in this sample may be carry-over from other donors' samples. The CDR3 runs from the conserved cysteine through the conserved F or W. D genes are given only for firm matches. Clone sizes are given selectively: once, few, many, or a class where the clone is expanded.

V	length	size	J	D	CDR3	DNA
TRBV6-8	14	few	TRBJ1-1	.	CASSQPWTGAEAFF	TGTGCCAGCAGCCAACCGTGGACGGGGGCTGAAGCTTTCTTT
TRBV6-5	14	few	TRBJ1-2	.	CASSYSGGVYGYTF	TGTGCCAGCAGTTACTCGGGTGGCGTCTATGGCTACACCTTC
TRBV7-2	15	.	TRBJ1-6	TRBD1	CASSPAGQGNSPLHF	TGTGCCAGCAGCCCGGCGGGACAGGGGAATTCACCCCTCCACTTT
TRBV12-3/TRBV12-4	14	few	TRBJ2-4	.	CASSRTLAKNIQYF	TGTGCCAGCAGTCGGACCTTAGCCAAAAACATTCAGTACTTC
TRBV7-3	14	few	TRBJ1-6	TRBD1	CASSATGEGSPLHF	TGTGCCAGCAGCGCAACAGGGGAAGGATCACCCCTCCACTTT
TRBV29-1	12	.	TRBJ2-1	.	CSVIGPADEQFF	TGCAGCGTGATCGGACCGGCGGATGAGCAGTTCTTC
TRBV7-8	16	many	TRBJ1-3	.	CASSLRDGPSGNTIYF	TGTGCCAGCAGCTTACGTGACGGACCCTCTGGAAACACCATATATTTT
TRBV20-1	10	.	TRBJ2-1	.	CSARLHEQFF	TGCAGTGCTAGGCTGCATGAGCAGTTCTTC
TRBV7-2	15	many	TRBJ1-4	TRBD1	CASSLNGQGNEKLFF	TGTGCCAGCAGCTTAAACGGACAGGGGAATGAAAAACTGTTTTTT
TRBV29-1	14	.	TRBJ2-5	TRBD2	CSVDPSGMVETQYF	TGCAGCGTTGATCCCAGCGGGATGGTAGAGACCCAGTACTTC
TRBV7-3	14	.	TRBJ1-2	.	CASSLVGLIYGYTF	TGTGCCAGCAGCTTAGTCGGCCTGATCTATGGCTACACCTTC
TRBV4-3	15	once	TRBJ2-1	.	CASSQVYGGINEQFF	TGCGCCAGCAGCCAAGTTTACGGCGGAATAAATGAGCAGTTCTTC
TRBV19	13	few	TRBJ1-2	.	CASSGPGNYGYTF	TGTGCCAGCTCTGGCCCCGGGAACTATGGCTACACCTTC
TRBV7-2	14	few	TRBJ2-5	.	CASSLRRSQETQYF	TGTGCCAGCAGCTTACGGCGGAGTCAAGAGACCCAGTACTTC
TRBV10-3	14	many	TRBJ2-3	.	CAISPASSTDTQYF	TGTGCCATCAGTCCAGCCTCTAGCACAGATACGCAGTATTTT
TRBV7-8	16	many	TRBJ2-7	TRBD2	CASSPAFRREAYEQYF	TGTGCCAGCAGCCCGGCCTTCCGGCGGGAGGCCTACGAGCAGTACTTC
TRBV29-1	13	.	TRBJ2-5	.	CSVAAIAPETQYF	TGCAGCGTTGCCGCTATAGCGCCAGAGACCCAGTACTTC
TRBV7-2	15	.	TRBJ2-7	TRBD2	CASSSRGTSGYEQYF	TGTGCCAGCAGTTCCCGCGGGACTAGCGGTTACGAGCAGTACTTC
TRBV19	15	.	TRBJ2-1	.	CASSNLGGSYNEQFF	TGTGCCAGTAGTAATCTCGGGGGCTCCTACAATGAGCAGTTCTTC
TRBV10-3	13	.	TRBJ2-7	TRBD1	CAIRRDRNYEQYF	TGTGCCATCAGGAGGGACAGAAACTACGAGCAGTACTTC
TRBV27	14	.	TRBJ2-7	TRBD1	CASRPRQGPGEQYF	TGTGCCAGCAGACCCCGACAGGGACCTGGGGAGCAGTACTTC
TRBV7-2	17	.	TRBJ2-5	TRBD2	CASSSRISGSAQETQYF	TGTGCCAGCAGCTCGCGGATTAGCGGGAGCGCTCAAGAGACCCAGTACTTC
TRBV7-3	16	many	TRBJ2-2	TRBD2	CASSSTGTSGTGELFF	TGTGCCAGCAGCTCGACCGGGACTAGCGGAACCGGGGAGCTGTTTTTT
TRBV7-2	13	.	TRBJ2-7	.	CASSLDGGAEQYF	TGTGCCAGCAGCTTAGATGGCGGGGCCGAGCAGTACTTC
TRBV6-1	15	.	TRBJ2-7	.	CASSEWPSLPYEQYF	TGTGCCAGCAGTGAATGGCCCAGCTTACCCTACGAGCAGTACTTC
TRBV6-1	14	few	TRBJ1-3	.	CASRLQLSGNTIYF	TGTGCCAGCAGGTTACAATTGTCGGGAAACACCATATATTTT
TRBV7-8	17	many	TRBJ2-5	TRBD2	CASSLGGLAGVGETQYF	TGTGCCAGCAGCTTAGGGGGACTAGCGGGAGTAGGTGAGACCCAGTACTTC
TRBV7-6	15	few	TRBJ2-3	.	CASSLGERHTDTQYF	TGTGCTAGCAGCTTGGGGGAGAGGCACACAGATACGCAGTATTTT
TRBV6-5	16	.	TRBJ2-3	.	CASSYSARGFTDTQYF	TGTGCCAGCAGTTACTCGGCGCGGGGATTCACAGATACGCAGTATTTT
TRBV7-6	15	.	TRBJ2-5	.	CASSLAGEWEETQYF	TGTGCCAGCAGCTTGGCAGGGGAATGGGAAGAGACCCAGTACTTC
TRBV19	14	many	TRBJ1-5	.	CASSIGGGGQPQHF	TGTGCCAGTAGTATAGGGGGCGGGGGTCAGCCCCAGCATTTT
TRBV7-2	15	many	TRBJ1-5	.	CASQSSLSGGQPQHF	TGTGCCAGCCAATCTAGCCTCTCTGGCGGCCAGCCCCAGCATTTT
TRBV27	15	few	TRBJ1-5	.	CASSLWGGGDQPQHF	TGTGCCAGCAGTTTGTGGGGGGGCGGGGATCAGCCCCAGCATTTT
TRBV28	15	.	TRBJ2-5	.	CASSYIGGGLETQYF	TGTGCCAGCAGTTATATCGGGGGAGGTCTGGAGACCCAGTACTTC
TRBV6-2/TRBV6-3	17	.	TRBJ1-1	TRBD1	CASSTLGTANRRTEAFF	TGTGCCAGCAGTACCCTGGGGACAGCCAACCGGAGAACTGAAGCTTTCTTT
TRBV28	13	once	TRBJ2-7	TRBD2	CAANLGTTNEQYF	TGTGCCGCAAACCTCGGGACTACAAACGAGCAGTACTTC
TRBV5-8	14	.	TRBJ1-1	.	CASSLGRVYTEAFF	TGTGCCAGCAGCTTGGGGAGGGTGTACACTGAAGCTTTCTTT
TRBV7-2	15	few	TRBJ2-1	TRBD2	CASSLSSGPYNEQFF	TGTGCCAGCAGCTTATCTAGCGGGCCGTACAATGAGCAGTTCTTC
TRBV25-1	15	.	TRBJ1-4	.	CASSEVGGLNEKLFF	TGTGCCAGCAGTGAAGTTGGGGGTTTAAATGAAAAACTGTTTTTT
TRBV20-1	16	.	TRBJ2-7	TRBD2	CSARDGTSGGTYEQYF	TGCAGTGCTAGAGACGGGACTAGCGGGGGAACCTACGAGCAGTACTTC
TRBV12-3/TRBV12-4	14	few	TRBJ2-3	TRBD1	CASSFQGATDTQYF	TGTGCCAGCAGTTTTCAGGGGGCTACAGATACGCAGTATTTT
TRBV5-1	17	.	TRBJ2-3	TRBD2	CASSLARTSGRSDTQYF	TGCGCCAGCAGCTTGGCCCGGACTAGCGGGAGGTCAGATACGCAGTATTTT
TRBV2	12	few	TRBJ1-2	.	CASKDRNYGYTF	TGTGCCAGCAAGGACAGAAACTATGGCTACACCTTC
TRBV7-2	16	many	TRBJ1-1	.	CASSLVARPMNTEAFF	TGTGCCAGCAGCTTAGTTGCACGGCCCATGAACACTGAAGCTTTCTTT
TRBV11-3	16	many	TRBJ1-2	.	CASSQSGTNTNYGYTF	TGTGCCAGCAGCCAATCTGGGACAAATACTAACTATGGCTACACCTTC
TRBV7-6	16	few	TRBJ2-3	TRBD1	CASSPGQGYPTDTQYF	TGTGCCAGCAGCCCCGGACAGGGCTATCCCACAGATACGCAGTATTTT
TRBV5-1	17	.	TRBJ2-1	TRBD2	CASSSGTSGRNYNEQFF	TGCGCCAGCAGCTCCGGGACTAGCGGGAGAAACTACAATGAGCAGTTCTTC
TRBV12-3/TRBV12-4	15	.	TRBJ2-5	.	CASSLSAGGWETQYF	TGTGCCAGCAGTTTATCAGCAGGGGGGTGGGAGACCCAGTACTTC
TRBV7-2	18	many	TRBJ1-1	.	CASSLKDRGTSGNTEAFF	TGTGCCAGCAGCTTAAAGGATAGGGGGACTAGCGGGAACACTGAAGCTTTCTTT
TRBV28	16	.	TRBJ2-4	TRBD1	CASRLTGAVGKNIQYF	TGTGCCAGCAGGCTGACAGGGGCGGTTGGCAAAAACATTCAGTACTTC
TRBV7-2	15	many	TRBJ2-7	.	CASSPRQDSSYEQYF	TGTGCCAGCAGCCCCCGACAGGACAGCTCCTACGAGCAGTACTTC
TRBV28	15	.	TRBJ2-7	TRBD2	CASSLGLVGSYEQYF	TGTGCCAGCAGCCTGGGACTAGTCGGTTCCTACGAGCAGTACTTC
TRBV7-2	14	many	TRBJ2-3	TRBD2	CASSSPGLVDTQYF	TGTGCCAGCAGCTCACCGGGACTAGTTGATACGCAGTATTTT
TRBV6-2/TRBV6-3	16	.	TRBJ1-1	.	CASSYSSVTMNTEAFF	TGTGCCAGCAGTTACTCCTCTGTAACAATGAACACTGAAGCTTTCTTT
TRBV28	15	many	TRBJ2-1	TRBD2	CASQGLAEGYNEQFF	TGTGCCAGCCAGGGACTAGCGGAAGGTTACAATGAGCAGTTCTTC
TRBV9	14	.	TRBJ1-1	.	CASSHGPSNTEAFF	TGTGCCAGCTCTCATGGGCCATCGAACACTGAAGCTTTCTTT
TRBV7-2	15	.	TRBJ2-1	.	CASSSSGSMINEQFF	TGTGCCAGCAGCTCGAGCGGGTCCATGATCAATGAGCAGTTCTTC
TRBV19	15	.	TRBJ2-7	TRBD2	CASSWGTSGSYEQYF	TGTGCCAGTAGTTGGGGGACTAGCGGGTCCTACGAGCAGTACTTC
TRBV4-2	16	.	TRBJ2-7	.	CASSQEPGGPSYEQYF	TGTGCCAGCAGCCAAGAACCCGGGGGTCCCTCCTACGAGCAGTACTTC
TRBV6-6	17	.	TRBJ2-7	TRBD2	CASSYSRLDGRDHEQYF	TGTGCCAGCAGTTACTCGAGGTTGGACGGGAGGGACCACGAGCAGTACTTC